Below, one TCR beta chain is given with its context. The repertoire was sequenced with immunoSEQ multiplex PCR; TCRdb's copy has only in-frame clones and lacks some. Found here are 60,000 to 100,000 clones, about 90% of them singletons; the top ten hold roughly 0.54%. The CDR3 runs 14 residues. Germline loops: CDR1 GTSNPN, CDR2 SVGIG (reference sequence). V was clipped by 4 bases and J by 3 bases, with 15 bases between them. This entry comes from a study of OX40 agonist ivuxolimab in advanced cancers. This sequence was found in an adult with an advanced solid tumor such as melanoma, head and neck, liver or kidney cancer. Sequences were derived from CD4+ or CD8+ T cells sorted from blood, sampled in a trial of the OX40 agonist ivuxolimab. This rearrangement joins TRBV30 to TRBJ1-1, with a possible D match to TRBD1 (6 bases). CDR3 amino acids: CAWNRMGADTEAFF. In DNA form, the CDR3 reads TGTGCCTGGAACCGGATGGGGGCGGACACTGAAGCTTTCTTT.